One sample yielded the 24 T cell receptor beta chains listed below, sequenced in a study of T cells in Graves' hyperthyroidism and ophthalmopathy. RNA transcripts were the template for amplifying TCR beta CDR3 regions. Primed by the HTBI set, a first-round RT-PCR was run on the TCR CDR3. Each CDR3 protein is one row after TCRdb ran MiXCR on the multiplex PCR reads. Of about 740,000 distinct CDR3 sequences listed, 13% to 15% are singletons. The sample consisted of blood. These receptor sequences come from a woman between 18 and 29 years old with Graves' hyperthyroidism.

This clonotype was recorded at least ten times. The V and J genes are TRBV2 and TRBJ2-7; possibly TRBD1 for D (5 bases). CDR1 is SNHLY, CDR2 FYNNEI, per germline. There are 16 residues in the CDR3. Trimming pared 4 bases from V and 3 bases from J, leaving 19 bases between. The CDR3 bases are TGTGCCAGCAGTGGAAACCCAGGGTCCAACAGCTACGAGCAGTACTTC. Amino acid sequence: CASSGNPGSNSYEQYF. The full variable domain, its missing parts supplied by reference TRBV2 and TRBJ2-7, is EPEVTQTPSHQVTQMGQEVILRCVPISNHLYFYWYRQILGQKVEFLVSFYNNEISEKSEIFDDQFSVERPDGSNFTLKIRSTKLEDSAMYFCASSGNPGSNSYEQYFGPGTRLTVT.

This clonotype turned up a few times. The V gene is TRBV20-1, the J gene TRBJ2-1, with TRBD2 identical over 9 bases. The CDR3 totals 16 residues. With V trimmed by 0 bases and J by 3 bases, 6 bases remained unmatched. From germline, CDR1 is DFQATT and CDR2 SNEGSKA (reference sequence). CDR3 region: CSARDYGGRVYNEQFF. For the CDR3, the DNA is TGCAGTGCTAGAGATTATGGCGGGAGGGTCTACAATGAGCAGTTCTTC.

The genes are TRBV9 and TRBJ2-1; 10 bases map to TRBD2. V lost 0 bases and J lost 5; bases outside the gene matches: 11. This CDR3 spans 18 amino acids. Per the germline V gene, CDR1 is SGDLS and CDR2 is YYNGEE. DNA for the CDR3: TGTGCCAGCAGCGTAGAGGGATATGGGACTAGCGTTGACAATGAGCAGTTCTTC. Protein product: CASSVEGYGTSVDNEQFF. The complete variable domain, with remaining parts taken from reference TRBV9 and TRBJ2-1, reads DSGVTQTPKHLITATGQRVTLRCSPRSGDLSVYWYQQSLDQGLQFLIQYYNGEERAKGNILERFSAQQFPDLHSELNLSSLELGDSALYFCASSVEGYGTSVDNEQFFGPGTRLTVL.

At least ten counts were recorded for this clonotype. J is TRBJ1-6 and V is TRBV11-2; tentative D call: TRBD1 (6 bases). Trimming took 5 bases from V and 7 from J, leaving 15 bases between them. Germline CDR1 reads SGHAT; CDR2 reads FQNNGV. This CDR3 comprises 15 residues. CDR3 protein: CASSGWTEANSPLHF. The CDR3 bases are TGTGCCAGCAGCGGATGGACAGAGGCAAATTCACCCCTCCACTTT.

This clonotype was counted only a few times. This chain joins TRBV14 and TRBJ2-7; D is possibly TRBD1 (5 bases). The CDR3 has 14 residues. The germline V gene has CDR1 SGHDN and CDR2 FVKESK. V was shortened by 0 bases and J by 4 bases, with 10 bases between the two germline ends. The CDR3, as DNA: TGTGCCAGCAGCCAAGACAGGGATGATTACGAGCAGTACTTC. Its protein is CASSQDRDDYEQYF.

This clonotype was observed many times. V usage is TRBV7-2 and J usage is TRBJ2-5; 7 positions agree with TRBD2. This CDR3 is built from 14 residues. Germline V gene data show CDR1 as SGHTA and CDR2 as FQGNSA. Losses at the gene ends were 2 bases for V and 3 bases for J; bases not matched to a gene: 3. The CDR3 DNA follows: TGTGCCAGCAGCTTACTCCTAGCGGAAGAGACCCAGTACTTC. Encoded protein: CASSLLLAEETQYF.

This clonotype was detected a few times. The DNA of the CDR3 is TGTGCCATCAGTGGGATAGCGGGAGGCAGGGATGAGCAGTTCTTC. This codes for CAISGIAGGRDEQFF. The chain couples TRBV10-3 to TRBJ2-1, with TRBD2 matching 10 bases. CDR1 and CDR2 (germline): ENHRY, SYGVKD. Losses at the gene ends were 4 bases for V and 8 bases for J; bases not matched to a gene: 8. This CDR3 is built from 15 residues.

This clonotype was recorded many times. The chain has TRBV6-1 and TRBJ2-1, with D tentatively TRBD2 (6 bases). Germline values: CDR1 MNHNS, CDR2 SASEGT. The CDR3 has 15 amino acids. V was cut by 6 bases and J by 2 bases, with 14 bases left in between. The CDR3 nucleotides read TGTGCCAGCAGACAATGGACTAACCCCTACAATGAGCAGTTCTTC. It encodes CASRQWTNPYNEQFF.

This rearrangement joins TRBV30 to TRBJ2-2; D remains unclear. The germline CDR1 and CDR2 sequences are GTSNPN and SVGIG (reference sequence). The germline V and J ends were trimmed by 0 bases and 4 bases, with 3 bases remaining between them. The CDR3 extends over 12 amino acids. Written as DNA, the CDR3 is TGTGCCTGGAGTGTTCTCACCGGGGAGCTGTTTTTT. This encodes CAWSVLTGELFF.

This clonotype has a count of ten or more. The genes are TRBV2 and TRBJ2-5, with 12 bases identical to TRBD2. With V trimmed by 6 bases and J by 2 bases, 13 bases remained unmatched. This CDR3 has 18 residues. From germline, CDR1 is SNHLY and CDR2 FYNNEI. The CDR3 loop is CASSRLRTSGILQETQYF. The CDR3 nucleotides read TGTGCCAGCAGCAGACTTAGGACTAGCGGGATCCTTCAAGAGACCCAGTACTTC.

This clonotype was recorded at least ten times. V gene TRBV30 combines with J gene TRBJ2-7, with TRBD1 matching over 11 bases. The germline CDR1 and CDR2 sequences are GTSNPN and SVGIG (reference sequence). The CDR3 runs to 13 residues. The ends lost 4 bases at V and 2 bases at J; junction bases unmatched: 1. The DNA for the CDR3 is TGTGCCTGGAAGGGACAGGGGGCCTACGAGCAGTACTTC. Translation gives CAWKGQGAYEQYF.

The genes are TRBV10-2 and TRBJ1-1, with D hard to call. V lost 8 bases and J lost 3, with 10 bases in between. Germline CDR1 reads WSHSY; CDR2 reads SAAADI. The CDR3 length is 12 residues. The CDR3 loop is CASRAVYTEAFF. As DNA, the CDR3 is TGCGCCAGCCGAGCAGTTTACACTGAAGCTTTCTTT.

This clonotype was observed a few times. This sequence joins TRBV6-2 or TRBV6-3 and TRBJ2-7; TRBD2 agrees at 8 bases. Per germline, CDR1 MNHEY and CDR2 SVGEGT. The CDR3 totals 15 residues. The J segment lost 2 bases and the V segment lost 7 bases, leaving 10 bases of the junction unmatched. Written as DNA, the CDR3 is TGTGCCAGCAACCATATCATAGCGGGAACCTACGAGCAGTACTTC. This codes for CASNHIIAGTYEQYF.

In regard to this clonotype: A much larger clone differs from this one at a single base, so this may be a read error. The chain employs TRBV27 and TRBJ2-1; D is undetermined. Trimming stripped 8 bases from V and 0 bases from J, with 11 bases between. The germline CDR1 and CDR2 sequences are MNHEY and SMNVEV (reference sequence). The CDR3 covers 14 residues. DNA of the CDR3: TGTGCCAGCCGGATGATCAGCTCCTACAATGAGCAGTTCTTC. Translated: CASRMISSYNEQFF.

This clonotype was detected many times. The chain employs TRBV3-1 and TRBJ2-2; the match to TRBD1 covers 9 bases. CDR1 and CDR2 (germline): LGHDT, YNNKEL (reference sequence). The CDR3 consists of 16 residues. V lost 2 bases, J lost 4 bases, and 5 bases stayed unmatched. CDR3 nucleotide sequence: TGTGCCAGCAGCCAATGGACAGGGGTTGTCACCGGGGAGCTGTTTTTT. Encoded protein: CASSQWTGVVTGELFF. The variable domain in full, completed from reference TRBV3-1 and TRBJ2-2, reads DTAVSQTPKYLVTQMGNDKSIKCEQNLGHDTMYWYKQDSKKFLKIMFSYNNKELIINETVPNRFSPKSPDKAHLNLHINSLELGDSAVYFCASSQWTGVVTGELFFGEGSRLTVL.

This clonotype was seen a handful of times. CDR3 DNA: TGCAGTGCTAGCGGCATAGAAGAGACCCAGTACTTC. It translates to CSASGIEETQYF. The gene calls are TRBV20-1 and TRBJ2-5; the D is unclear. Germline V gives CDR1 DFQATT, CDR2 SNEGSKA (reference sequence). The CDR3 has 12 amino acids. Trimming took 3 bases from V and 3 from J, leaving 8 bases between them.

The V call is TRBV25-1, the J call TRBJ2-7; D is ambiguous. Germline values: CDR1 MGHDK, CDR2 SYGVNS. The CDR3 contains 16 residues. The V end was cut by 0 bases, the J end by 2 bases, with 14 bases between. The CDR3 DNA is TGTGCCAGCAGTGAATATGTAGGGTGGGGTCCCTACGAGCAGTACTTC. Translated, it gives CASSEYVGWGPYEQYF.

V usage is TRBV19 and J usage is TRBJ2-7; perhaps TRBD2 as D (6 bases). From germline, CDR1 is LNHDA and CDR2 SQIVND (reference sequence). V lost 4 bases, J lost 5 bases, and 15 bases lay in between. The length of the CDR3 is 14 residues. CDR3 sequence (DNA): TGTGCCAGTAGTACCCGACTAGGAGCCGACGAGCAGTACTTC. It encodes CASSTRLGADEQYF.

Ten or more counts support this clonotype. The chain couples TRBV2 to TRBJ1-1; 7 bases match TRBD1. The germline V gene encodes CDR1 SNHLY and CDR2 FYNNEI. The CDR3 has 13 residues. J lost 5 bases, V lost 5 bases, and 5 bases had no gene match. The CDR3 region is CASSSGGRTEAFF. In DNA, the CDR3 is TGTGCCAGCAGTTCAGGGGGTCGAACTGAAGCTTTCTTT.

The table lists this clonotype with many counts. The chain carries TRBV29-1 and TRBJ1-1; D uncertain. V dropped 4 bases and J dropped 0 bases, with 6 bases sitting between them. This CDR3 spans 12 amino acids. The germline gives CDR1 SQVTM, CDR2 ANQGSEA. CDR3 loop: CSVVGMNTEAFF. In DNA, the CDR3 is TGCAGCGTTGTGGGTATGAACACTGAAGCTTTCTTT.

CDR3 sequence reads: CASSLEGIFTGELFF. The CDR3 DNA follows: TGTGCCAGCAGCTTGGAGGGAATCTTCACCGGGGAGCTGTTTTTT. The chain has TRBV7-9 and TRBJ2-2, with D perhaps TRBD2 (6 bases). The CDR3 totals 15 residues. V was shortened by 3 bases and J by 4 bases, with 12 bases between the two germline ends. Germline values: CDR1 SEHNR, CDR2 FQNEAQ (reference sequence).

A note on this clonotype: A much larger clone lies one base from this, so it may be a read error. No DNA is shown, since the ends of the CDR3 on it are uncertain; the CDR3 is the one TCRdb lists. This chain uses TRBV6-5 with TRBJ2-5; the table's D call TRBD1 went unverified against the DNA. The germline V gene encodes CDR1 MNHEY and CDR2 SVGAGI. The CDR3 contains 15 residues when both ends are counted. The CDR3 here is CAGSTSVYRGEIQYF.

The gene calls are TRBV12-3 or TRBV12-4 and TRBJ2-1; the match to TRBD1 covers 9 bases. The CDR3 loop spans 14 amino acids. V was clipped by 6 bases and J by 6 bases; unmatched bases: 6. This CDR3 is CASRTGTGTNEQFF. The CDR3 DNA is TGTGCCAGCAGGACCGGGACAGGGACCAATGAGCAGTTCTTC.

This chain uses TRBV19 with TRBJ2-1, with TRBD2 matching 10 bases. The trim removed 3 bases at V and 10 bases at J, leaving 3 bases unmatched. The length of the CDR3 is 13 residues. CDR1 and CDR2 (germline): LNHDA, SQIVND (reference sequence). The CDR3: CASSIVAGGEQFF. The CDR3 coding sequence is TGTGCCAGTAGTATCGTAGCGGGAGGCGAGCAGTTCTTC. Full variable domain (rest looked up from reference TRBV19 and TRBJ2-1): DGGITQSPKYLFRKEGQNVTLSCEQNLNHDAMYWYRQDPGQGLRLIYYSQIVNDFQKGDIAEGYSVSREKKESFPLTVTSAQKNPTAFYLCASSIVAGGEQFFGPGTRLTVL.